The 8 T cell receptor beta chains in this list originate from one sample, sequenced in a study of glioma-infiltrating T cells. Amplification of TCR alpha and beta CDR3 regions from RNA used iRepertoire nested multiplex PCR. Via MiXCR, TCRdb re-called the multiplex PCR reads, giving one row per CDR3 protein. The sample has 15,000 to 20,000 distinct CDR3 sequences; 58% are singletons. Sequencing was done on a sample of glioma tissue, nonneoplastic brain tissue, or PBMCs (not recorded which). The source of these receptors is a human donor with low-grade glioma or glioblastoma, undergoing nonglioma brain surgery, or in good health (not recorded which).

The chain links TRBV6-6 to TRBJ2-7; 8 positions agree with TRBD2. The germline gives CDR1 MNHNY, CDR2 SVGAGI (reference sequence). This CDR3 region has 16 residues. The V and J ends lost 2 bases and 3 bases, in that order; junction bases with no gene match: 9. The CDR3 loop reads CASSYPIRSGGYEQYF. Here the CDR3 DNA reads TGTGCCAGCAGTTACCCGATCCGGAGCGGGGGCTACGAGCAGTACTTC.

The rearrangement uses TRBV20-1 and TRBJ2-5; 7 nucleotides agree with TRBD2. Germline-derived CDR1 and CDR2 are DFQATT and SNEGSKA (reference sequence). V shed 6 bases, J shed 4 bases, and the junction held 8 bases outside the gene matches. The length of the CDR3 is 13 residues. CDR3 nucleotides: TGCAGTGCCCCAGTCGGGGGGAGAGAGACCCAGTACTTC. As protein: CSAPVGGRETQYF.

CDR3 DNA sequence: TGTGCCACCAGCAGAGATACTGCGGGAGTTCGGTACAATGAGCAGTTCTTC. This gives the protein CATSRDTAGVRYNEQFF. V and J are TRBV15 and TRBJ2-1, with 7 bases matching TRBD2. The CDR3 sequence is 17 residues long. J lost 4 bases, V lost 0 bases, and 9 bases had no gene match. Germline CDR1 reads LNHNV; CDR2 reads YYDKDF (reference sequence).

This clonotype showed up just a few times. The chain is built from TRBV20-1 and TRBJ1-1; D unclear. The CDR3 is made up of 13 amino acids. V was shortened by 4 bases and J by 0 bases, with 9 bases between the two germline ends. CDR1 DFQATT and CDR2 SNEGSKA come from the germline V gene (reference sequence). CDR3 amino acids: CSAMGEVNTEAFF. CDR3 DNA sequence: TGCAGTGCTATGGGTGAGGTGAACACTGAAGCTTTCTTT.

This clonotype occurred many times. The chain employs TRBV7-2 and TRBJ1-2; D perhaps matches TRBD1 (5 bases). CDR3 size: 13 residues. The germline V gene has CDR1 SGHTA and CDR2 FQGNSA. Trimming took 1 base from V and 8 from J, leaving 11 bases between them. This chain's CDR3 is CASSLVEGTGYTF. The CDR3, as DNA: TGTGCCAGCAGCTTAGTGGAAGGGACCGGCTACACCTTC.

This sequence joins TRBV6-6 and TRBJ2-2; D possibly uses TRBD1 or TRBD2 (5 bases each). The CDR3 runs 15 residues. The V end lost 0 bases, the J end lost 3 bases, and 8 bases lay between the germline ends. Germline-derived CDR1 and CDR2 are MNHNY and SVGAGI (reference sequence). CDR3 protein: CASSYSSGHTGELFF. The CDR3 DNA is TGTGCCAGCAGTTACTCTTCGGGGCACACCGGGGAGCTGTTTTTT.

Comment on this clonotype: A much larger clone lies a single base off, so this may be a read error. This chain uses TRBV7-8 with TRBJ2-5; tentative D call: TRBD1 (5 bases). V was clipped by 10 bases and J by 3 bases, with 12 bases between them. This CDR3 is 12 amino acids long. Looked up from germline, CDR1 is SGHVS and CDR2 is FQNEAQ. CDR3 DNA: TGTGCCATTGAGGACATAGAAGAGACCCAGTACTTC. As protein: CAIEDIEETQYF.

J is TRBJ2-2 and V is TRBV29-1; D perhaps matches TRBD2 (6 bases). Germline V gene lookup returns CDR1 SQVTM and CDR2 ANQGSEA. This CDR3 has 14 amino acids. V lost 3 bases and J 5 bases, leaving 13 bases between the germline ends. The CDR3 DNA reads as TGCAGCGTTGACGGGGGAGACCCGACCGGGGAGCTGTTTTTT. Residues: CSVDGGDPTGELFF.